This is a list of T cell receptor beta chains from one sample in a study of T cells in tuberculosis. Produced via immunoSEQ multiplex PCR; TCRdb's table is partial and in-frame only. The repertoire consists of some 31,000 clones, with roughly 92% occurring once and the leading ten covering around 2.2%. The sample consisted of PBMCs. These receptors were taken from a donor between 10 and 35 years old with latent tuberculosis or without tuberculosis infection. CDR3s include the opening cysteine and the closing phenylalanine or tryptophan. D genes are given only for firm matches. Size is stated for part of the rows, as once, few or many counts, or as a class when the clone is expanded.

clone_size,d_call,j_call,v_call,cdr3_nt,cdr3_aa
-,TRBD1,TRBJ1-2,TRBV4-1,TGCGCCAGCAGCCAAGGACCGAGGACAGGGGGCGTCTTTAACTATGGCTACACCTTC,CASSQGPRTGGVFNYGYTF
-,-,TRBJ1-1,TRBV6-5,TGTGCCAGCAGTATGCCAGGGTTGAGGAAAACTGAAGCTTTCTTT,CASSMPGLRKTEAFF
-,-,TRBJ2-7,TRBV5-1,TGCGCCAGCAAGCGGGCCCTCTCCGCTTACGAGCAGTACTTC,CASKRALSAYEQYF
-,TRBD2,TRBJ2-2,TRBV25-1,TGTGCCAGCGAGCGGGGCTCGAACACCGGGGAGCTGTTTTTT,CASERGSNTGELFF
-,TRBD2,TRBJ2-2,TRBV19,TGTGCCAGTAGTATCGCCCTAGCGGGAGGCCACACCGGGGAGCTGTTTTTT,CASSIALAGGHTGELFF
-,TRBD1,TRBJ1-5,TRBV9,TGTGCCAGCAGCCGAGGGGGCAGAGACGGCAATCAGCCCCAGCATTTT,CASSRGGRDGNQPQHF
once,-,TRBJ1-2,TRBV5-4,TGTGCCAGCAGCTCATACAGGCCTTGGGGCTACACCTTC,CASSSYRPWGYTF
-,TRBD1,TRBJ1-2,TRBV18,TGTGCCAGCTCCGGAGGTCCAGGGGGCGATTTTGGCTACACCTTC,CASSGGPGGDFGYTF
once,TRBD1,TRBJ1-1,TRBV6-1,TGTGCCAGTGGGACAGTCAACACTGAAGCTTTCTTT,CASGTVNTEAFF
-,-,TRBJ1-1,TRBV4-2,TGTGCCAGCAGCCAAGATGGGGGGACTGAAGCTTTCTTT,CASSQDGGTEAFF
few,-,TRBJ2-3,TRBV5-8,TGTGCCAGCAGCTCGGCTATTCGGGGCACAGATACGCAGTATTTT,CASSSAIRGTDTQYF
-,-,TRBJ2-1,TRBV28,TGTGCCAGCAGGGGGGGGGACAATAACTACAATGAGCAGTTCTTC,CASRGGDNNYNEQFF
-,-,TRBJ2-2,TRBV11-2,TGTGCCAGCAGCTTTATCAACACCGGGGAGCTGTTTTTT,CASSFINTGELFF
-,-,TRBJ2-6,TRBV28,TGTGCCAGCAGTTTCGGACAGTCCTCTGGGGCCAACGTCCTGACTTTC,CASSFGQSSGANVLTF
-,-,TRBJ1-1,TRBV5-1,TGCGCCAGCAGCTCGGGACTTTCGAACACTGAAGCTTTCTTT,CASSSGLSNTEAFF
-,TRBD2,TRBJ2-2,TRBV14,TGTGCCAGCAGCCTTTGGCGGGGGTCCGGGGAGCTGTTTTTT,CASSLWRGSGELFF
-,TRBD2,TRBJ2-1,TRBV11-2,TGTGCCAGCAGCCCAGGTAGTAGCGGGGCCTACAATGAGCAGTTCTTC,CASSPGSSGAYNEQFF
-,TRBD1,TRBJ1-5,TRBV2,TGTGCCAGCAGTTGGGGCCGGCGAGGGGGCCAGCCCCAGCATTTT,CASSWGRRGGQPQHF